This entry is about one TCR beta chain. Its target is not known. The CDR3 runs 13 residues. Germline loops: CDR1 LNHDA, CDR2 SQIVND (reference sequence). V was pared by 3 bases and J by 8 bases, with 11 bases between. The data belong to a study of T cell responses to AZD1222 COVID-19 vaccine. Findings of the study overall: Females made up more of the donors, who were largely white British, and clonal diversity may have come out too low.

Timing groups of about 4 and about 12 weeks for second doses were pooled. The protocol was immunoSEQ multiplex PCR, while the TCRdb copy is restricted to in-frame clones and leaves out a portion. The sample lists about 110,000 clones; 85% to 95% were seen once. This chain connects TRBV19 to TRBJ1-5; possibly TRBD1 for D (5 bases). The receptor was derived from an adult who received the AZD1222 COVID-19 vaccine. This sample comprised peripheral blood, obtained 28 days after the second AZD1222 dose. CDR3 region: CASSIQGMEPQHF. CDR3 nucleotide sequence: TGTGCCAGTAGTATTCAGGGTATGGAGCCCCAGCATTTT.